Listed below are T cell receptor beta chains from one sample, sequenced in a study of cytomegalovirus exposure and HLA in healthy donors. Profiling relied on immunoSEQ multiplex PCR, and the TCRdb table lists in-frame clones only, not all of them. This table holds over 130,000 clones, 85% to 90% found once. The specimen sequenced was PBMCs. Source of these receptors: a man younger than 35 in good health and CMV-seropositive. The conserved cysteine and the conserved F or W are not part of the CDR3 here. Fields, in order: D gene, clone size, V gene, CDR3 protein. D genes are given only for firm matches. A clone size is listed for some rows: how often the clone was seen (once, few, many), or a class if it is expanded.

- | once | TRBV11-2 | ASSLRSQGTEKLF
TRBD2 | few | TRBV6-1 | ASSENLAGGLSGELF
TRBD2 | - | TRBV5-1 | ASSLPTSGGSNTQY
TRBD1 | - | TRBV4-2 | ASSQTGVDTQY
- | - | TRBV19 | ASSIEETQY
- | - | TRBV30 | AWTFGRGREAF
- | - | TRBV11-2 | ASSQRWRALGEQY
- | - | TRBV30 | AWGQFSNQPQH
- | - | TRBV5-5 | ASSLYGIPPDEQF
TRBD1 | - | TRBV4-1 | ASLNRAGGNGYT
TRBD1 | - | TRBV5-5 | ASTPNGQGNTEAF
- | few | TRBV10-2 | ASSDGGHEAF
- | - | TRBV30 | AWSKPTPGGEQF
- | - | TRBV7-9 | ASSPGEGPGF
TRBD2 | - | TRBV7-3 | ASSLRVAGAAGELF
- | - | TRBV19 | ASSPGDHNEQF
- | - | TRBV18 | ASSLDRTAGNTIY
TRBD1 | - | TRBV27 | ASRRGPEAF
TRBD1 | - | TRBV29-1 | SVFGTDYNEQF
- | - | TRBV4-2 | ASSQDRGSNEKLF
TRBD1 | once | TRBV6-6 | ASRQGAVTGELF
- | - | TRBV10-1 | ASSETTQETQY
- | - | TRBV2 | ASSTGANPNYGYT
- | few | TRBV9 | ASSTGSPEAF
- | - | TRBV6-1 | ASSETGQYNSPLH
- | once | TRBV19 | ASSITVTDTQY
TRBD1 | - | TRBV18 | ASSPQGGNQPQH
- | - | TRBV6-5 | ASSRSSYNEQF
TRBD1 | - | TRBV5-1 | ASSSILRTGLVENTEAF
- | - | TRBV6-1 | ASTPLGTYGYT
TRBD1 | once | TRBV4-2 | ASSLLGTAEPGANVLT